Sequencing of this T cell receptor (beta chain) was carried out in a study of T cells in Graves' hyperthyroidism and ophthalmopathy. Study summary: Peripheral blood draws took place at initial diagnosis, ahead of any treatment.

This clonotype was picked up many times. The junction departs from the called germline gene at one end, perhaps through a read error. The CDR3 regions of TCR beta were amplified from RNA transcripts. The TCR CDR3 was amplified in a first-round RT-PCR using the HTBI primer set. MiXCR, applied by TCRdb to the multiplex PCR reads, yields one record per CDR3 protein. The top ten clones hold less than 15% of a sample with around 420,000 distinct CDR3 sequences, about 15% of them seen once. Hyperthyroidism was newly diagnosed in patients aged 18 to 65 (duration under 2 months). In making diagnoses, clinical symptoms, serum thyroxine and TRAb, thyroid ultrasound and orbital computed tomography were all used. Cells are PBMCs isolated from roughly 9.3 ml of fresh blood. The CDR3 covers 18 residues. Germline CDR1 DFQATT, CDR2 SNEGSKA (reference sequence).

The TCR comes from a young woman with Graves' hyperthyroidism. The chain recombines TRBV20-1 with TRBJ2-3; 16 nucleotides align to TRBD2. Sequencing was done on a sample of blood. The CDR3 DNA reads TGCAGTGCCAGAGCGCCGGGACTAGCGGGGGGGCCCGCAGATACGCAGTATTTT. Translating gives CSARAPGLAGGPADTQYF.